These 10 T cell receptor beta chains share one sample of origin, sequenced in a study of T cells after yellow fever vaccination. MiXCR, run by TCRdb on the 5' RACE reads, gives a single entry per CDR3 protein. Here the sample spans almost 600,000 distinct CDR3 sequences, about 14% being singletons. Sequenced material: PBMCs, taken on the day of the yellow fever booster vaccination. These receptors all come from a man aged 25 to 40 who received the YFV17D yellow fever vaccine.

The chain carries TRBV29-1 and TRBJ2-7; 9 nucleotides match TRBD1. CDR1 SQVTM and CDR2 ANQGSEA come from the germline V gene. V lost 3 bases to trimming and J lost 3 bases; unmatched junction nucleotides: 6. The CDR3 spans 14 residues. DNA for the CDR3: TGCAGCGTTGATGGTGGGACAGGGAACTACGAGCAGTACTTC. It yields the protein CSVDGGTGNYEQYF.

The chain uses TRBV7-8 and TRBJ2-2; TRBD2 matches 12 bases. J gave up 6 bases and V 5 bases, and 10 bases lay outside the gene matches. Germline values: CDR1 SGHVS, CDR2 FQNEAQ. This CDR3 has 17 amino acids. CDR3 bases: TGTGCCAGCAGCACCCGACTAGCGGGAGAACCTGCCGGGGAGCTGTTTTTT. This gives the protein CASSTRLAGEPAGELFF.

The genes are TRBV7-2 and TRBJ2-1; TRBD2 agrees at 9 bases. V lost 3 bases and J lost 4; bases outside the gene matches: 4. This CDR3 is 15 amino acids long. Looked up from germline, CDR1 is SGHTA and CDR2 is FQGNSA. Here the CDR3 reads CASSFQTSGYNEQFF. CDR3 DNA: TGTGCCAGCAGCTTCCAGACTAGCGGTTACAATGAGCAGTTCTTC.

The chain employs TRBV12-3 or TRBV12-4 and TRBJ2-1; possibly TRBD2 for D (6 bases). The CDR3 consists of 11 residues. The V gene lost 7 bases and the J gene lost 10 bases, with 11 bases spanning the gap. CDR3 bases: TGTGCCAGCACCCCGGGAGACGAGCAGTTCTTC. The encoded protein is CASTPGDEQFF.

The table lists this clonotype with a count of one. The CDR3 coding sequence is TGTGCCAGCAGTTTACCCACAGGGGGGTTAGATACGCAGTATTTT. Residues: CASSLPTGGLDTQYF. The J gene is TRBJ2-3, the V gene TRBV12-3 or TRBV12-4; 8 nucleotides agree with TRBD1. The V and J ends lost 2 bases and 5 bases, in that order; junction bases with no gene match: 6. The CDR3 loop spans 15 amino acids.

The CDR3 is CASSLTGPMNTEAFF. DNA for the CDR3: TGTGCCAGCAGTCTCACGGGACCCATGAACACTGAAGCTTTCTTT. The chain uses TRBV27 and TRBJ1-1, with D perhaps matching TRBD1 (5 bases). V was clipped by 5 bases and J by 0 bases, with 13 bases between them. Germline CDR1 reads MNHEY; CDR2 reads SMNVEV (reference sequence). The CDR3 extends over 15 amino acids.

This clonotype was detected a few times. J is TRBJ2-1 and V is TRBV3-1; the match to TRBD2 covers 7 bases. Per the germline V gene, CDR1 is LGHDT and CDR2 is YNNKEL (reference sequence). CDR3 length: 16 amino acids. The V segment lost 0 bases and the J segment 2 bases; nucleotides outside the gene matches: 4. The CDR3 DNA follows: TGTGCCAGCAGCCAAGATAGGAGCGGGGCCTACAATGAGCAGTTCTTC. Protein: CASSQDRSGAYNEQFF.

This clonotype was counted between two and nine times. V is TRBV5-4 and J is TRBJ1-1; D remains ambiguous. Germline CDR1 SGHNT, CDR2 YYREEE (reference sequence). V was pared by 4 bases and J by 1 base, with 14 bases between. The CDR3 spans 15 residues. The CDR3 is CASSPGGGKNTEAFF. The DNA of the CDR3 is TGTGCCAGCAGCCCGGGAGGTGGTAAGAACACTGAAGCTTTCTTT.

This clonotype was seen only a few times. The chain combines TRBV4-2 with TRBJ1-4; D is perhaps TRBD1 (5 bases). Germline V gives CDR1 LGHNA, CDR2 YNFKEQ. The V end lost 1 base, the J end lost 8 bases, and 11 bases lay between the germline ends. This CDR3 has 14 amino acids. The CDR3 nucleotides read TGTGCCAGCAGCCAAGGGGGGAAGCTAGAAAAACTGTTTTTT. Translated: CASSQGGKLEKLFF.

The genes are TRBV5-1 and TRBJ2-7; D remains ambiguous. V was cut by 4 bases and J by 0 bases, with 8 bases left in between. The germline gives CDR1 SGHRS, CDR2 YFSETQ. The CDR3 contains 13 residues. The CDR3 sequence is CASSRADSYEQYF. For the CDR3, the DNA is TGCGCCAGCAGCAGGGCAGACTCCTACGAGCAGTACTTC.